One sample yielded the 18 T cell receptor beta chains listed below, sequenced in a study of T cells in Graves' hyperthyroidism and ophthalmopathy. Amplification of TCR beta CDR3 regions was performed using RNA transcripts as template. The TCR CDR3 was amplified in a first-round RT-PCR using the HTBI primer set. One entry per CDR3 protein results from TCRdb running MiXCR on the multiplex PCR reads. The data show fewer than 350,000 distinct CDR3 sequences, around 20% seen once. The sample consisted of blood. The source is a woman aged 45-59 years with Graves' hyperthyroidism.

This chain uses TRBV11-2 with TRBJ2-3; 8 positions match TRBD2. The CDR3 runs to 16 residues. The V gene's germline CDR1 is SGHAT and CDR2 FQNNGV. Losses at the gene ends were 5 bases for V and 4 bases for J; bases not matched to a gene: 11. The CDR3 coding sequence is TGTGCCAGCAGCGCCTCGGCGGGGGGCAGGGCAGATACGCAGTATTTT. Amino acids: CASSASAGGRADTQYF.

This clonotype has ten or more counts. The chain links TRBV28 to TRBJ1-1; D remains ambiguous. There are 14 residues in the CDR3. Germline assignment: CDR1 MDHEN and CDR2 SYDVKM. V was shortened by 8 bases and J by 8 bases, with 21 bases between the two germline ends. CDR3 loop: CASVRSGLLSEAFF. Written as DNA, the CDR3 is TGTGCCAGCGTCAGAAGTGGGTTGTTGAGCGAAGCTTTCTTT.

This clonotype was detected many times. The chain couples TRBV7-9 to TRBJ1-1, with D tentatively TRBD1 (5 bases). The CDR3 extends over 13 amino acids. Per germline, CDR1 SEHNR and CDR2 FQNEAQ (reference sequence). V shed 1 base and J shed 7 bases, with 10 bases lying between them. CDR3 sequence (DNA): TGTGCCAGCAGCTTAGTCCGGGACGGTGAAGCTTTCTTT. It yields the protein CASSLVRDGEAFF. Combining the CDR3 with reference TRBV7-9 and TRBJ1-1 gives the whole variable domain DTGVSQNPRHKITKRGQNVTFRCDPISEHNRLYWYRQTLGQGPEFLTYFQNEAQLEKSRLLSDRFSAERPKGSFSTLEIQRTEQGDSAMYLCASSLVRDGEAFFGQGTRLTVV.

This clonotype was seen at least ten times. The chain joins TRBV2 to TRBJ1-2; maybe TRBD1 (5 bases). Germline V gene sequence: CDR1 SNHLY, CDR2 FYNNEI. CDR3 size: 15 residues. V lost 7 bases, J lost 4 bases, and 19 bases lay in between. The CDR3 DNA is TGTGCCAGCACCGGTCAATCCGGGGCGGTCTATGGCTACACCTTC. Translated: CASTGQSGAVYGYTF.

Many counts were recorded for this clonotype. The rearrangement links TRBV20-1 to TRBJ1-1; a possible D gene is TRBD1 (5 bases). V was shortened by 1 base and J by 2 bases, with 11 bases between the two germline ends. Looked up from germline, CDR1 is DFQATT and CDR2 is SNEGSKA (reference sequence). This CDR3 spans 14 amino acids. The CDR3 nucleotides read TGCAGTGCTAGAGGAGGGACTTCAAACACTGAAGCTTTCTTT. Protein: CSARGGTSNTEAFF.

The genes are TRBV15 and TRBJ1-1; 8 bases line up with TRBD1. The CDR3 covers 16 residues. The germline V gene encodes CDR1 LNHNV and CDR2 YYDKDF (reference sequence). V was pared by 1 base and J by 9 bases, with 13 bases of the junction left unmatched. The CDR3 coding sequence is TGTGCCACCAGCAGAGCAAGGGCCACAGGGGGGGCACAAGCTTTCTTT. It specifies CATSRARATGGAQAFF.

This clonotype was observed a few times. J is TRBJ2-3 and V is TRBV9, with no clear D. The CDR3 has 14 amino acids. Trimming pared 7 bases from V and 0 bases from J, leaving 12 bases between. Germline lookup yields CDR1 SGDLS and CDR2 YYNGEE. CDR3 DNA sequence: TGTGCCAGCGCTCCTATGCCTAGCACAGATACGCAGTATTTT. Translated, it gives CASAPMPSTDTQYF.

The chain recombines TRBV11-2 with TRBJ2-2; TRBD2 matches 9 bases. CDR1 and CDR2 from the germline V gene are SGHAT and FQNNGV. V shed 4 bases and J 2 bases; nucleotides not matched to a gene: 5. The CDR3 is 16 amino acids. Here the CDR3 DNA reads TGTGCCAGCAGCTCAGTAGCGGGAGCAAACACCGGGGAGCTGTTTTTT. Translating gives CASSSVAGANTGELFF.

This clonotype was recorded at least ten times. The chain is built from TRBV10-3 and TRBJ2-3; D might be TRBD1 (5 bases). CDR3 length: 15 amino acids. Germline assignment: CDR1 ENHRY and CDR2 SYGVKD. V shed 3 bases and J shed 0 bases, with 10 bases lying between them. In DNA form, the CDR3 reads TGTGCCATCAGTGATTTGGACAAAAGCACAGATACGCAGTATTTT. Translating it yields CAISDLDKSTDTQYF.

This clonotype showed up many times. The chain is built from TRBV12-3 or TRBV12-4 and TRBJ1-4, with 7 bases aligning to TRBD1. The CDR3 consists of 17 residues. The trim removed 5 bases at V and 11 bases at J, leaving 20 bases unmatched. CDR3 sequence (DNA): TGTGCCAGCAGTACCAACTTTGAGGGGGCTGGTGCGATGAAACTGTTTTTT. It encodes CASSTNFEGAGAMKLFF.

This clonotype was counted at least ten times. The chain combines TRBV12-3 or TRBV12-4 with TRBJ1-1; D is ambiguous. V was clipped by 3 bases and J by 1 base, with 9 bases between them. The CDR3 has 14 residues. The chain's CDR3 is CASSFKGGNTEAFF. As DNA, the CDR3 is TGTGCCAGCAGTTTCAAGGGAGGGAACACTGAAGCTTTCTTT.

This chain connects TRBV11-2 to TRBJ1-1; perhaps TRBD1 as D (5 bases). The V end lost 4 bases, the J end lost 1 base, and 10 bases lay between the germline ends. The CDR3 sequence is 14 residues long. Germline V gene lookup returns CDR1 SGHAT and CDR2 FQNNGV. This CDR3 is CASSYTDRNTEAFF. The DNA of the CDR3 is TGTGCCAGCAGCTACACCGACAGGAACACTGAAGCTTTCTTT.

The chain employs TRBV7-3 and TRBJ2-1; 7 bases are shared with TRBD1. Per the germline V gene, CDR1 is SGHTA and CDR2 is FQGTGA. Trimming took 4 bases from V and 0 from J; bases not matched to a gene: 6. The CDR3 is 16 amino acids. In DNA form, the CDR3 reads TGTGCCAGCAGCTCAAGACAGGGTAGCTCCTACAATGAGCAGTTCTTC. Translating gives CASSSRQGSSYNEQFF.

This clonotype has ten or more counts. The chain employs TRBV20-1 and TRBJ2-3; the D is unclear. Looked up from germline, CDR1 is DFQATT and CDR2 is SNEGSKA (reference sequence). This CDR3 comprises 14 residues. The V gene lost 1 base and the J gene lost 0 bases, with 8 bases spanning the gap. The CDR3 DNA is TGCAGTGCTAGAGTTGGCAAAAGCACAGATACGCAGTATTTT. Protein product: CSARVGKSTDTQYF.

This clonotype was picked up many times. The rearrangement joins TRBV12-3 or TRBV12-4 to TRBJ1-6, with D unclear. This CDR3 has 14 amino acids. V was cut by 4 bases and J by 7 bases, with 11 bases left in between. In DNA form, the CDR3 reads TGTGCCAGCAGTTCCCCAGGTTACAATTCACCCCTCCACTTT. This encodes CASSSPGYNSPLHF.

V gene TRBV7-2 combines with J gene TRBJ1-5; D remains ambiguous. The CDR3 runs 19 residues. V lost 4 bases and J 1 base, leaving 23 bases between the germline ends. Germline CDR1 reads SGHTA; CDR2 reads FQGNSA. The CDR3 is CASSSHVESQPGSNQPQHF. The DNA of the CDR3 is TGTGCCAGCAGCTCCCACGTCGAGTCACAACCGGGGAGCAATCAGCCCCAGCATTTT. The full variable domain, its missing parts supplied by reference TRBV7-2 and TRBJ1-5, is GAGVSQSPSNKVTEKGKDVELRCDPISGHTALYWYRQSLGQGLEFLIYFQGNSAPDKSGLPSDRFSAERTGGSVSTLTIQRTQQEDSAVYLCASSSHVESQPGSNQPQHFGDGTRLSIL.

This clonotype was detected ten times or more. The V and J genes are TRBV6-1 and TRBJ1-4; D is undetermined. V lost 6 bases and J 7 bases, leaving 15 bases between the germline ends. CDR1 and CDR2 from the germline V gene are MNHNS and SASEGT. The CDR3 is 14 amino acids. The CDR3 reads CASRPDIRSEKLFF. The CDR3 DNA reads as TGTGCCAGCAGGCCCGACATTCGGAGTGAAAAACTGTTTTTT.

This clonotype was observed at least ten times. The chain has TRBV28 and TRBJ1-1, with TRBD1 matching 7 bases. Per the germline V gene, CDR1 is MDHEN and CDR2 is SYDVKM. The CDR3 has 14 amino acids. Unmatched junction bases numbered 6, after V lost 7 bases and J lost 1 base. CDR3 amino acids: CASKMGQKNTEAFF. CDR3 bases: TGTGCCAGCAAGATGGGACAGAAGAACACTGAAGCTTTCTTT.